The 21 T cell receptor beta chains reported below all come from one sample, sequenced in a study of control samples from healthy donors and cancer patients. TCRdb keeps only in-frame clones here, not all; method: immunoSEQ multiplex PCR. The sample shows about 120,000 clones, roughly nine tenths of them seen only once. Sequencing was carried out using PBMCs. These receptors were obtained from a woman in her forties or fifties with colorectal cancer.

The V call is TRBV18, the J call TRBJ2-1, with 8 bases aligning to TRBD2. The CDR3 runs to 15 residues. CDR1 KGHSH and CDR2 LQKENI come from the germline V gene. V shed 2 bases and J 8 bases; nucleotides not matched to a gene: 8. In nucleotides, the CDR3 is TGTGCCAGCTCACCAGCCTCGGGGGGGGCCGATGAGCAGTTCTTC. This gives the protein CASSPASGGADEQFF.

This clone was seen only once. This chain uses TRBV2 with TRBJ2-3; D call uncertain. Germline lookup yields CDR1 SNHLY and CDR2 FYNNEI. Trimming took 3 bases from V and 1 from J, leaving 14 bases between them. This CDR3 region has 16 residues. The CDR3 sequence is CASSDLSRSGTDTQYF. The CDR3 nucleotides read TGTGCCAGCAGTGATTTAAGCAGGTCGGGCACAGATACGCAGTATTTT.

The chain has TRBV7-8 and TRBJ2-7, with no clear D. The CDR3 is 12 amino acids. The V end lost 0 bases, the J end lost 4 bases, and 4 bases lay between the germline ends. CDR1 is SGHVS, CDR2 FQNEAQ, per germline. Here the CDR3 DNA reads TGTGCCAGCAGCTTAGCAGAGTACGAGCAGTACTTC. Protein sequence: CASSLAEYEQYF.

This chain joins TRBV7-9 and TRBJ1-4; tentatively, D is TRBD1 (5 bases). CDR3 length: 17 residues. The V and J ends lost 3 bases and 3 bases respectively, with 17 bases between them. Germline-derived CDR1 and CDR2 are SEHNR and FQNEAQ (reference sequence). The CDR3: CASSFPRGRLPNEKLFF. CDR3 nucleotide sequence: TGTGCCAGCAGCTTCCCACGGGGCCGGTTACCTAATGAAAAACTGTTTTTT.

The J gene is TRBJ1-2, the V gene TRBV5-1; 7 nucleotides agree with TRBD1. Germline CDR1 and CDR2: SGHRS and YFSETQ. J was trimmed by 5 bases and V by 2 bases; bases with no gene match: 3. This CDR3 spans 13 amino acids. The CDR3 sequence is CASSFRGEYGYTF. The CDR3 coding sequence is TGCGCCAGCAGCTTCAGGGGGGAGTATGGCTACACCTTC.

The chain uses TRBV6-5 and TRBJ1-2; D remains unclear. In germline, CDR1 is MNHEY, CDR2 SVGAGI. V lost 4 bases to trimming and J lost 4 bases, with 10 bases between them. The CDR3 loop spans 13 amino acids. The CDR3 is CASSFGPSYGYTF. CDR3 nucleotides: TGTGCCAGCAGTTTCGGGCCCAGCTATGGCTACACCTTC.

The chain carries TRBV2 and TRBJ1-5; D is unresolved. Germline values: CDR1 SNHLY, CDR2 FYNNEI. V was trimmed by 0 bases and J by 7 bases, leaving 7 bases between them. The CDR3 runs 13 residues. The CDR3: CASSEAVGQPQHF. The CDR3 region has the DNA TGTGCCAGCAGTGAAGCGGTAGGGCAGCCCCAGCATTTT.

This sequence joins TRBV15 and TRBJ2-6; D is ambiguous. The CDR3 is 16 amino acids. CDR1 is LNHNV, CDR2 YYDKDF, per germline (reference sequence). Trimming took off 0 bases at V and 3 bases at J, with 9 bases between the two ends. CDR3 coding DNA: TGTGCCACCAGCAGAGACAGAGAAATTGGGGCCAACGTCCTGACTTTC. Protein: CATSRDREIGANVLTF.

The CDR3 bases are TGTGCCAGCACCACTCCGGGGGTTCACCTTTCGTCCTACGAGCAGTACTTC. This codes for CASTTPGVHLSSYEQYF. The gene calls are TRBV28 and TRBJ2-7; a weak D match, TRBD2 (6 bases). V was pared by 7 bases and J by 1 base, with 23 bases between. The CDR3 has 17 residues. Looked up from germline, CDR1 is MDHEN and CDR2 is SYDVKM.

The table lists this clone with a count of one. CDR3 protein: CAWSVSLAGGLDTQYF. Here the CDR3 DNA reads TGTGCCTGGAGTGTTAGTCTAGCGGGGGGGCTTGATACGCAGTATTTT. The chain carries TRBV30 and TRBJ2-3, with 12 bases matching TRBD2. CDR3 length: 16 amino acids. Losses at the gene ends were 0 bases for V and 6 bases for J; bases not matched to a gene: 7. Germline V gene data show CDR1 as GTSNPN and CDR2 as SVGIG (reference sequence).

This clone has only one observation. The V and J genes are TRBV7-3 and TRBJ1-5; 11 bases fit TRBD1. The CDR3 is 14 residues long. V shed 8 bases, J shed 2 bases, and the junction held 2 bases outside the gene matches. Germline loops: CDR1 SGHTA, CDR2 FQGTGA. CDR3 protein: CASGTGGRNQPQHF. The CDR3 nucleotides are TGTGCCAGCGGGACAGGGGGACGCAATCAGCCCCAGCATTTT.

The V gene is TRBV5-6, the J gene TRBJ1-6, with D possibly TRBD1 on 5 matching bases. The CDR3 contains 15 residues. The germline CDR1 and CDR2 sequences are SGHDT and YYEEEE. V lost 5 bases, J lost 7 bases, and 16 bases lay in between. The CDR3, as DNA: TGTGCCAGCAGACGAGTAGACAGTCGGAATTCACCCCTCCACTTT. Amino acids: CASRRVDSRNSPLHF. The full variable domain, completed using reference TRBV5-6 and TRBJ1-6, is DAGVTQSPTHLIKTRGQQVTLRCSPKSGHDTVSWYQQALGQGPQFIFQYYEEEERQRGNFPDRFSGHQFPNYSSELNVNALLLGDSALYLCASRRVDSRNSPLHFGNGTRLTVT.

This chain links TRBV10-3 with TRBJ2-7, with 9 bases that match TRBD2. Germline V gene sequence: CDR1 ENHRY, CDR2 SYGVKD. V lost 5 bases to trimming and J lost 0 bases; unmatched junction nucleotides: 2. CDR3 length: 14 amino acids. Here the CDR3 DNA reads TGTGCCATCAGTTTGACTAGCGGCTCCTACGAGCAGTACTTC. Its translation is CAISLTSGSYEQYF.

The gene calls are TRBV5-1 and TRBJ1-5; D is unresolved. Deletions cut 0 bases from V and 6 bases from J, with 7 bases between. The germline V gene has CDR1 SGHRS and CDR2 YFSETQ. The CDR3 is 13 residues long. As DNA, the CDR3 is TGCGCCAGCAGCTTGGTCGAAGGTCAGCCCCAGCATTTT. Its protein is CASSLVEGQPQHF.

The chain recombines TRBV5-5 with TRBJ1-1; D unclear. The CDR3 has 12 amino acids. Germline V gives CDR1 SGHKS, CDR2 YYEKEE (reference sequence). V lost 4 bases and J lost 3, with 7 bases in between. In nucleotides, the CDR3 is TGTGCCAGCAGCGACCTATACACTGAAGCTTTCTTT. This codes for CASSDLYTEAFF.

This chain joins TRBV5-1 and TRBJ2-7; D may correspond to TRBD1 or TRBD2 (5 bases each). Germline loops: CDR1 SGHRS, CDR2 YFSETQ. Trimming pared 4 bases from V and 6 bases from J, leaving 23 bases between. The CDR3 has 16 amino acids. CDR3 sequence: CASSRPGTGSPGEQYF. In DNA, the CDR3 is TGCGCCAGCAGCCGGCCGGGGACGGGTTCGCCGGGCGAGCAGTACTTC.

V and J are TRBV4-2 and TRBJ1-2; possibly TRBD1 for D (5 bases). This CDR3 contains 13 residues. The V gene's germline CDR1 is LGHNA and CDR2 YNFKEQ. Between the trimmed V and J ends, which lost 4 bases and 0 bases, there was a span of 6 bases. CDR3 bases: TGTGCCAGCAGCCCGACAGCTAACTATGGCTACACCTTC. Translation: CASSPTANYGYTF.

This chain connects TRBV6-6 to TRBJ1-2, with 7 bases that match TRBD1. With V trimmed by 2 bases and J by 7 bases, 7 bases remained unmatched. This CDR3 has 14 amino acids. Germline V gene data show CDR1 as MNHNY and CDR2 as SVGAGI (reference sequence). As DNA, the CDR3 is TGTGCCAGCAGTTACGAAGACAGGGTGTCTGGCTACACCTTC. It encodes CASSYEDRVSGYTF.

The chain combines TRBV5-4 with TRBJ1-2; D unclear. This CDR3 comprises 13 residues. The germline gives CDR1 SGHNT, CDR2 YYREEE (reference sequence). V dropped 5 bases and J dropped 2 bases, with 10 bases sitting between them. The CDR3 DNA sequence: TGTGCCAGCAGTGAGGACTGGAACTATGGCTACACCTTC. Its protein is CASSEDWNYGYTF.

The rearrangement joins TRBV30 to TRBJ1-1; the D is unclear. This CDR3 spans 12 amino acids. Germline lookup yields CDR1 GTSNPN and CDR2 SVGIG (reference sequence). Trimming left V 7 bases short and J 4 bases short, with 13 bases between. CDR3 sequence (DNA): TGTGCCTTGGAGAGTAGTAGCACTGAAGCTTTCTTT. It yields the protein CALESSSTEAFF. The full variable domain, rest sourced from reference TRBV30 and TRBJ1-1, is SQTIHQWPATLVQPVGSPLSLECTVEGTSNPNLYWYRQAAGRGLQLLFYSVGIGQISSEVPQNLSASRPQDRQFILSSKKLLLSDSGFYLCALESSSTEAFFGQGTRLTVV.

The J gene is TRBJ1-1, the V gene TRBV15; possible D gene TRBD1, 5 bases. V dropped 3 bases and J dropped 2 bases, with 7 bases sitting between them. CDR3 length equals 13 residues. CDR1 and CDR2 from the germline V gene are LNHNV and YYDKDF (reference sequence). The DNA for the CDR3 is TGTGCCACCAGCAGTCAGGGAAACACTGAAGCTTTCTTT. It translates to CATSSQGNTEAFF.